Listed here are 27 T cell receptor beta chains from one sample, sequenced in a study of T cells in Graves' hyperthyroidism and ophthalmopathy. Amplification targeted TCR beta CDR3 regions from RNA transcripts. In the first-round RT-PCR of the TCR CDR3, the HTBI primer set was used. TCRdb passed the multiplex PCR reads through MiXCR, listing each CDR3 protein once. Counted here are approximately 720,000 distinct CDR3 sequences, about 19% occurring once; the ten biggest clones make up about a sixth. The sequenced sample consisted of blood. Receptor source: a woman aged 50 to 60 with Graves' hyperthyroidism that later progressed to Graves' ophthalmopathy.

This clonotype showed up many times. The chain recombines TRBV11-2 with TRBJ1-4; D is unresolved. Germline V gene sequence: CDR1 SGHAT, CDR2 FQNNGV. The ends were cut back, 8 bases at V and 7 bases at J, with 8 bases in the middle. The CDR3 has 11 amino acids. The CDR3 is CASGNSEKLFF. The CDR3 DNA follows: TGTGCCAGCGGAAACAGTGAAAAACTGTTTTTT.

The gene calls are TRBV12-3 or TRBV12-4 and TRBJ2-2; 12 bases are shared with TRBD1. CDR3 length: 17 amino acids. The trim removed 0 bases at V and 7 bases at J, leaving 6 bases unmatched. Written as DNA, the CDR3 is TGTGCCAGCAGTTTAGCCAGGGACAGGGGGCCGGTCGGGGAGCTGTTTTTT. This sequence encodes CASSLARDRGPVGELFF.

CDR3 sequence (DNA): TGTGCCAGCAGCTTAGACCGGATAGGGGGGAGTGAAGCTTTCTTT. The encoded protein is CASSLDRIGGSEAFF. V gene TRBV11-1 combines with J gene TRBJ1-1; D is perhaps TRBD1 (6 bases). Germline CDR1 reads SGHAT; CDR2 reads FQDESV (reference sequence). Between the trimmed V and J ends, which lost 1 base and 7 bases, there was a span of 16 bases. The CDR3 consists of 15 residues.

The V call is TRBV4-2, the J call TRBJ2-1; TRBD1 agrees at 9 bases. V lost 2 bases, J lost 4 bases, and 6 bases stayed unmatched. CDR1 is LGHNA, CDR2 YNFKEQ, per germline. CDR3 length: 16 residues. The CDR3 bases are TGTGCCAGCAGCCAAACACCGGGACAGGGATACAATGAGCAGTTCTTC. Translated, it gives CASSQTPGQGYNEQFF.

There are a few counts of this clonotype. A much bigger clone sits one base away, suggesting this may be a read error. The chain couples TRBV20-1 to TRBJ2-3, with 9 positions matching TRBD1. This CDR3 has 14 amino acids. Germline V gene data show CDR1 as DFQATT and CDR2 as SNEGSKA (reference sequence). V shed 5 bases, J shed 5 bases, and the junction held 8 bases outside the gene matches. The CDR3 DNA sequence: TGCAGTGCTCCGGACAGGGGCGCAGGAGATACGCAGTATTTT. Residues: CSAPDRGAGDTQYF.

The chain couples TRBV19 to TRBJ2-5, with TRBD1 matching over 8 bases. Germline lookup yields CDR1 LNHDA and CDR2 SQIVND (reference sequence). CDR3 length: 15 amino acids. The trim removed 5 bases at V and 4 bases at J, leaving 9 bases unmatched. CDR3 nucleotide sequence: TGTGCCAGTAGTCCGAGACAGGGGATCTCAGAGACCCAGTACTTC. It is translated as CASSPRQGISETQYF.

The chain recombines TRBV12-3 or TRBV12-4 with TRBJ1-1; a weak D match, TRBD1 (6 bases). V lost 2 bases to trimming and J lost 1 base, with 17 bases between them. CDR3 length: 17 amino acids. CDR3 nucleotides: TGTGCCAGCAGTTTATTAAGGGGGGGGGCGCAGAACACTGAAGCTTTCTTT. Translating gives CASSLLRGGAQNTEAFF.

A remark on this clonotype: A junction boundary mismatches the germline segment, possibly from a read error. The chain links TRBV20-1 to TRBJ1-1; D remains unclear. The germline V gene encodes CDR1 DFQATT and CDR2 SNEGSKA (reference sequence). This CDR3 comprises 13 residues. In DNA, the CDR3 is TGCAGTGCAAAAGGAGAGTCGAACACTGAAGCTTCCTTT. It codes for CSAKGESNTEASF.

The chain combines TRBV20-1 with TRBJ2-7, with no clear D. The CDR3 is 13 residues long. Trimming stripped 1 base from V and 7 bases from J, with 14 bases between. CDR1 and CDR2 from the germline V gene are DFQATT and SNEGSKA (reference sequence). This CDR3 is CSARAESNREQYF. As DNA, the CDR3 is TGCAGTGCTAGAGCCGAGTCGAATAGGGAGCAGTACTTC.

V gene TRBV6-5 combines with J gene TRBJ1-1; possible D gene TRBD1, 6 bases. Per the germline V gene, CDR1 is MNHEY and CDR2 is SVGAGI. This CDR3 has 17 amino acids. Trimming removed 4 bases from V and 4 bases from J, with 22 bases in between. Here the CDR3 DNA reads TGTGCCAGCAGTTTAGGGACTTTAGGCGGGGGGGCCACTGAAGCTTTCTTT. Translating it yields CASSLGTLGGGATEAFF.

This clonotype was seen more than once but under ten times. The chain joins TRBV10-2 to TRBJ2-5, with 8 positions matching TRBD1. The CDR3 runs 14 residues. From germline, CDR1 is WSHSY and CDR2 SAAADI. V dropped 11 bases and J dropped 1; count of bases not matched to a gene: 9. The CDR3 DNA is TGCGCCTCGACCCAGGGGGCAGGCCAAGAGACCCAGTACTTC. Translation gives CASTQGAGQETQYF.

This rearrangement joins TRBV2 to TRBJ2-1; D might be TRBD1 or TRBD2, each matching 6 bases. V lost 7 bases and J 7 bases, leaving 17 bases between the germline ends. The CDR3 is 14 amino acids. The V gene's germline CDR1 is SNHLY and CDR2 FYNNEI. CDR3 loop: CASKRGDMLNEQFF. In DNA, the CDR3 is TGTGCCAGCAAAAGGGGGGACATGTTGAATGAGCAGTTCTTC.

This clonotype was seen more than once but under ten times. The gene calls are TRBV9 and TRBJ2-2; D is perhaps TRBD2 (5 bases). Germline V gene sequence: CDR1 SGDLS, CDR2 YYNGEE. This CDR3 has 18 amino acids. Trimming shortened V by 4 bases and J by 0 bases, and 19 bases separated the two germline ends. The CDR3 DNA is TGTGCCAGCAGCCGGGGAGAGGGTTTGACCGCGAACACCGGGGAGCTGTTTTTT. Its protein is CASSRGEGLTANTGELFF.

The table lists this clonotype with many counts. The rearrangement links TRBV27 to TRBJ2-7; a weak D match, TRBD1 (6 bases). The germline V and J ends were trimmed by 2 bases and 6 bases, with 17 bases remaining between them. The CDR3 consists of 15 residues. Germline V gives CDR1 MNHEY, CDR2 SMNVEV (reference sequence). CDR3 residues: CASSLSTGWGVEQYF. For the CDR3, the DNA is TGTGCCAGCAGTTTAAGCACAGGGTGGGGCGTCGAGCAGTACTTC.

The table lists this clonotype with a few counts. V gene TRBV13 combines with J gene TRBJ2-6; 8 bases map to TRBD2. The V segment lost 0 bases and the J segment 4 bases; nucleotides outside the gene matches: 8. Germline V gene data show CDR1 as PRHDT and CDR2 as FYEKMQ (reference sequence). The CDR3 totals 18 residues. The CDR3 DNA sequence: TGTGCCAGCAGCTTAGGCGAGAGCGGGGGAAGGGGGGCCAACGTCCTGACTTTC. The encoded protein is CASSLGESGGRGANVLTF.

The J gene is TRBJ1-4, the V gene TRBV27; D remains unclear. The CDR3 runs 15 residues. Germline V gene sequence: CDR1 MNHEY, CDR2 SMNVEV (reference sequence). Deletions cut 6 bases from V and 0 bases from J, with 11 bases between. The CDR3: CASSPRLATNEKLFF. For the CDR3, the DNA is TGTGCCAGCAGCCCTCGACTGGCAACTAATGAAAAACTGTTTTTT.

The chain combines TRBV18 with TRBJ1-1; 10 positions match TRBD1. Per the germline V gene, CDR1 is KGHSH and CDR2 is LQKENI. The length of the CDR3 is 15 residues. V was clipped by 3 bases and J by 6 bases; unmatched bases: 7. CDR3 nucleotides: TGTGCCAGCTCACCTGGGACAGGGGCTCGGGCTGAAGCTTTCTTT. The encoded protein is CASSPGTGARAEAFF. Based on the CDR3 plus reference TRBV18 and TRBJ1-1, the full variable domain is NAGVMQNPRHLVRRRGQEARLRCSPMKGHSHVYWYRQLPEEGLKFMVYLQKENIIDESGMPKERFSAEFPKEGPSILRIQQVVRGDSAAYFCASSPGTGARAEAFFGQGTRLTVV.

At least ten counts were recorded for this clonotype. This chain joins TRBV6-1 and TRBJ1-2; D perhaps matches TRBD1 (6 bases). Looked up from germline, CDR1 is MNHNS and CDR2 is SASEGT. The CDR3 loop spans 13 amino acids. Trimming shortened V by 2 bases and J by 8 bases, and 12 bases separated the two germline ends. The chain's CDR3 is CASSEFGGYGYTF. The CDR3, as DNA: TGTGCCAGCAGTGAATTCGGGGGCTACGGCTACACCTTC.

The chain links TRBV20-1 to TRBJ1-2; 12 positions match TRBD1. Germline trimming cut 2 bases from V and 5 bases from J; bases unmatched to any gene: 9. Germline V gene lookup returns CDR1 DFQATT and CDR2 SNEGSKA (reference sequence). The length of the CDR3 is 16 residues. The CDR3 DNA is TGCAGTGCTAGAAGCACCCGGGGACAGGGGGCTTATGGCTACACCTTC. Translation: CSARSTRGQGAYGYTF.

This chain connects TRBV6-6 to TRBJ2-3, with no clear D. Germline V CDR1 and CDR2: MNHNY, SVGAGI (reference sequence). CDR3 length: 16 residues. Deletions cut 0 bases from V and 0 bases from J, with 10 bases between. The CDR3 DNA reads as TGTGCCAGCAGTTACTCGATCTCGCGTAGCACAGATACGCAGTATTTT. This gives the protein CASSYSISRSTDTQYF.

This clonotype was counted between two and nine times. The chain joins TRBV14 to TRBJ2-1; 7 bases map to TRBD2. Trimming took 3 bases from V and 5 from J; bases not matched to a gene: 7. Looked up from germline, CDR1 is SGHDN and CDR2 is FVKESK. This CDR3 is built from 15 residues. The DNA of the CDR3 is TGTGCCAGCAGCCATGGGGGGGAAAGGAACAATGAGCAGTTCTTC. This sequence encodes CASSHGGERNNEQFF. The entire variable domain, with the rest obtained from reference TRBV14 and TRBJ2-1, is as follows: EAGVTQFPSHSVIEKGQTVTLRCDPISGHDNLYWYRRVMGKEIKFLLHFVKESKQDESGMPNNRFLAERTGGTYSTLKVQPAELEDSGVYFCASSHGGERNNEQFFGPGTRLTVL.

This clonotype was counted between two and nine times. The V call is TRBV20-1, the J call TRBJ1-2; D is unresolved. V was trimmed by 3 bases and J by 4 bases, leaving 15 bases between them. The CDR3 contains 14 residues. The germline V gene encodes CDR1 DFQATT and CDR2 SNEGSKA (reference sequence). The CDR3 here is CSASPDGTPYGYTF. The DNA of the CDR3 is TGCAGTGCTAGTCCCGACGGTACTCCCTATGGCTACACCTTC.

The chain links TRBV27 to TRBJ1-5; weak D call: TRBD1 (6 bases). The V end lost 2 bases, the J end lost 0 bases, and 11 bases lay between the germline ends. CDR1 MNHEY and CDR2 SMNVEV come from the germline V gene (reference sequence). The CDR3 is 16 residues long. Written as DNA, the CDR3 is TGTGCCAGCAGTTTAAACAGGGATTATAGCAATCAGCCCCAGCATTTT. Its translation is CASSLNRDYSNQPQHF.

This clonotype came up many times. The chain is built from TRBV9 and TRBJ2-3; D perhaps matches TRBD2 (6 bases). With 6 bases removed from V and 0 bases from J, the gap between germline ends came to 14 bases. The CDR3 has 15 amino acids. The germline gives CDR1 SGDLS, CDR2 YYNGEE. CDR3 sequence reads: CASIRLEPSTDTQYF. CDR3 coding DNA: TGTGCCAGCATCCGACTAGAACCGAGCACAGATACGCAGTATTTT.

This sequence joins TRBV5-4 and TRBJ2-1, with TRBD1 as a possible D gene (6 bases). V dropped 0 bases and J dropped 10 bases, with 11 bases sitting between them. There are 13 residues in the CDR3. Germline V CDR1 and CDR2: SGHNT, YYREEE (reference sequence). The CDR3: CASSLVQGREQFF. The CDR3 nucleotides are TGTGCCAGCAGCTTGGTACAGGGAAGGGAGCAGTTCTTC.

This clonotype was observed many times. The chain is built from TRBV30 and TRBJ1-1; D not certain. Trimming left V 1 base short and J 6 bases short, with 6 bases between. CDR1 GTSNPN and CDR2 SVGIG come from the germline V gene (reference sequence). The CDR3 consists of 11 residues. The DNA for the CDR3 is TGTGCCTGGAGTGGGTCGTCTGAAGCTTTCTTT. Its protein is CAWSGSSEAFF. The entire variable domain, with the rest obtained from reference TRBV30 and TRBJ1-1, is as follows: SQTIHQWPATLVQPVGSPLSLECTVEGTSNPNLYWYRQAAGRGLQLLFYSVGIGQISSEVPQNLSASRPQDRQFILSSKKLLLSDSGFYLCAWSGSSEAFFGQGTRLTVV.

The rearrangement joins TRBV29-1 to TRBJ2-7; 10 positions agree with TRBD1. The CDR3 loop spans 14 amino acids. Germline trimming cut 3 bases from V and 7 bases from J; bases unmatched to any gene: 9. CDR1 is SQVTM and CDR2 is ANQGSEA in the germline V gene. The CDR3 spells CSVDLTGQGKEQYF. Here the CDR3 DNA reads TGCAGCGTTGATCTCACGGGACAGGGGAAGGAGCAGTACTTC.